The 3 T cell receptor beta chains below all came from one sample that was sequenced in a study of response to subunit inactivated influenza vaccine. MiXCR was run by TCRdb on the RT-PCR reads, yielding one entry per CDR3 protein. Of approximately 290,000 distinct CDR3 sequences in the sample, roughly 22% were seen once. The input for sequencing was PBMCs from blood, taken approximately 20 months after vaccination. The receptors derive from a man aged 45-69 years who received an inactivated influenza vaccine.

Written as DNA, the CDR3 is TGTGCCAGCAGCTTAGTGGGGGCTGGAAACACCATATATTTT. This gives the protein CASSLVGAGNTIYF. The chain carries TRBV7-2 and TRBJ1-3; a possible D gene is TRBD1 (5 bases). Germline CDR1 and CDR2: SGHTA and FQGNSA. The CDR3 extends over 14 amino acids. V lost 1 base and J 2 bases, leaving 6 bases between the germline ends.

The chain uses TRBV3-1 and TRBJ2-1, with 15 positions matching TRBD2. The CDR3 has 15 amino acids. V lost 2 bases, J lost 9 bases, and 2 bases stayed unmatched. Germline V gene lookup returns CDR1 LGHDT and CDR2 YNNKEL (reference sequence). For the CDR3, the DNA is TGTGCCAGCAGCCAACGGACTAGCGGGAGGGTTGAGCAGTTCTTC. It is translated as CASSQRTSGRVEQFF.

This clonotype was recorded at least ten times. The rearrangement uses TRBV28 and TRBJ2-3, with a weak D call TRBD2 (5 bases). Germline V gives CDR1 MDHEN, CDR2 SYDVKM. This CDR3 comprises 15 residues. Trimming took 2 bases from V and 0 from J, leaving 9 bases between them. This CDR3 is CASSLERSSTDTQYF. The DNA for the CDR3 is TGTGCCAGCAGTTTAGAGCGGAGTAGCACAGATACGCAGTATTTT.